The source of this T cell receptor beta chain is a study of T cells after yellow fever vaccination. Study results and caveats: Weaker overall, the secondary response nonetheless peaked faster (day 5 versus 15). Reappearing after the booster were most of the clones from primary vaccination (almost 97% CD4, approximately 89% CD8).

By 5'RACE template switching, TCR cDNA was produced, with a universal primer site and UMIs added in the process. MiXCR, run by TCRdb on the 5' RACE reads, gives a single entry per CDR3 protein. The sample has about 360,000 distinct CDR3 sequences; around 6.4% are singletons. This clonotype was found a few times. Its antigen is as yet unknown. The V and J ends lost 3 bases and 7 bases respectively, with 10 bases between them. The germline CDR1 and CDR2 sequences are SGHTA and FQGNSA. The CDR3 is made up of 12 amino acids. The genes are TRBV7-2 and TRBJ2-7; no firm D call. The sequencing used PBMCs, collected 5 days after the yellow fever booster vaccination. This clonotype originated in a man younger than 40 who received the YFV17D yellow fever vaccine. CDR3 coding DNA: TGTGCCAGCAGCTTTAATTCAAGGGAGCAGTACTTC. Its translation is CASSFNSREQYF.